This record covers a single TCR beta chain. The target of this receptor is not known. Base quality data are lacking; no much larger clone is found one base away. This sample was included in a study of blood T cell repertoires in COVID-19 (dated by TCRdb to 2018 to 2021). About the investigation overall: The collaborator samples originated in the United States, Italy and Spain and spanned the acute and convalescent phases of COVID-19. The prospective study material was composed of cDNA or gDNA derived from T cells, B-cell-depleted T cells, or PBMCs. Subjects who had been exposed to COVID-19, were actively infected with it, or had recovered from it provided the deeply sampled blood TCRbeta repertoires that made up the dataset. The repertoires were released in a freely available public database meant as a resource for research on the immune response to SARS-CoV-2. Samples were obtained from the ongoing ImmuneRACE study (first 160 participants) and from about 1,300 subjects provided by 6 global collaborators. Nearly every sample came with metadata listing a de-identified subject ID, COVID-19 status, age in years and sex. Where HLA class I and class II types were available, the types were taken from metadata supplied by the sample provider, not from assay-based typing.

The immunoSEQ Assay, a bias-controlled multiplex PCR, was used to amplify TCRbeta CDR3 regions from genomic DNA. As for the authors' bioinformatics: Nucleated cell counts per sample were estimated from amplification of reference gene primers within the assay. Sequence reads were collapsed and filtered to measure the absolute abundance of every unique TCRbeta CDR3 rearrangement. For each sample, productive Simpson clonality was calculated as the square root of Simpson's diversity index over productive rearrangements. This immuneACCESS table, as held by TCRdb, lists in-frame sequences with V and J called but not all clones. Of the missing ones, under half trace to an unresolved V gene in checked studies; the others have no known cause. The D gene and trimming were derived from the DNA, and the V and J assignments and clone size from that table. This sample is represented by around 230,000 clones; roughly 80% of them were singletons. Under 15% of the sample lies in the top ten.

Points the paper makes about the study in general: Clinical and demographic metadata were provided uncurated, with the amount varying by source and participant.

Whole blood was collected in K2EDTA tubes by collaborating institutions according to the institutions' own protocols. For TCRbeta analysis, collaborators shipped samples as frozen whole blood, isolated PBMCs, or DNA extracted from either of those sample types. The CDR3 holds 14 amino acids from the cysteine to the phenylalanine. Of all the DNA, just the CDR3 is kept, 42 bases in frame from base 1. Germline trimming amounts to 4 bases on V and 5 bases on J, with 6 as the count of junction bases outside the gene matches. The germline V gene encodes CDR1 LGHDT and CDR2 YNNKEL (reference sequence). Recombination joined TRBV3-1 (or the pseudogene TRBV3-2) with TRBJ1-1; 8 of the junction bases match TRBD1. This clonotype was sampled from an older woman with active or convalescent COVID-19. What was sequenced was peripheral blood. The CDR3 has the sequence CASSPQGVWTEAFF. The nucleotides are TGTGCCAGCAGCCCACAGGGGGTGTGGACTGAAGCTTTCTTT.